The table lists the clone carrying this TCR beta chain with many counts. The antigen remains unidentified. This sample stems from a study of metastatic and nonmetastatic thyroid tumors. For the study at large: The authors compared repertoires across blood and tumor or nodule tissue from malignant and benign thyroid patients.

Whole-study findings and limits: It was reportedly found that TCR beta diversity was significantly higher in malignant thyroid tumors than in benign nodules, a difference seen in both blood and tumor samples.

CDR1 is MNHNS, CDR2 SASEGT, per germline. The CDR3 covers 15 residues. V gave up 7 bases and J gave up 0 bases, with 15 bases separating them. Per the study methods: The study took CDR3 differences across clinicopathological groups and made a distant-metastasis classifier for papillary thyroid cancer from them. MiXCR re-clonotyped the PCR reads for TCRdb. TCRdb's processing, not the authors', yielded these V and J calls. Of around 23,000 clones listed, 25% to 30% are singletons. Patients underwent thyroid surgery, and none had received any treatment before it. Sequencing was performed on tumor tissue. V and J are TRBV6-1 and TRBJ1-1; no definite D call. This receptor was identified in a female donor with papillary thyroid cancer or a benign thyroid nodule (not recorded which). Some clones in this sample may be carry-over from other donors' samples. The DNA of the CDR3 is TGTGCCAGCACCCCAGTATCGAGCATGAACACTGAAGCTTTCTTT. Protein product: CASTPVSSMNTEAFF.